The 4 T cell receptor beta chains presented below share a single source sample, sequenced in a study of control samples from healthy donors and cancer patients. Repertoires were generated with immunoSEQ multiplex PCR, while TCRdb's copy carries only in-frame clones and drops some. Among approximately 110,000 clones, roughly nine tenths were seen once, and the ten largest hold 7.8%. The specimen sequenced was blood. The receptors derive from a young woman in good health.

This chain uses TRBV27 with TRBJ2-6; weak D call: TRBD1 (6 bases). Germline V gene data show CDR1 as MNHEY and CDR2 as SMNVEV (reference sequence). This CDR3 comprises 12 residues. Trimming removed 6 bases at V and 14 bases at J, with 14 bases between. CDR3 region: CASSFTGSLLTF. CDR3 DNA: TGTGCCAGCAGCTTTACAGGGTCCCTCCTGACTTTC. Complete variable domain (other parts from reference TRBV27 and TRBJ2-6): EAQVTQNPRYLITVTGKKLTVTCSQNMNHEYMSWYRQDPGLGLRQIYYSMNVEVTDKGDVPEGYKVSRKEKRNFPLILESPSPNQTSLYFCASSFTGSLLTFGAGSRLTVL.

The genes are TRBV9 and TRBJ2-1; the match to TRBD2 covers 7 bases. The CDR3 covers 16 residues. Germline V lookup: CDR1 SGDLS, CDR2 YYNGEE. V dropped 5 bases and J dropped 7; count of bases not matched to a gene: 15. For the CDR3, the DNA is TGTGCCAGCAGTGTCACTAGCGTTCCTGGGGGGAATGAGCAGTTCTTC. Protein product: CASSVTSVPGGNEQFF.

The J gene is TRBJ1-4, the V gene TRBV29-1; D is perhaps TRBD1 (6 bases). There are 12 residues in the CDR3. The germline V gene has CDR1 SQVTM and CDR2 ANQGSEA. V was clipped by 4 bases and J by 5 bases, with 8 bases between them. CDR3 coding DNA: TGCAGCGTTGTAGGACAGAATGAAAAACTGTTTTTT. Residues: CSVVGQNEKLFF.

The gene calls are TRBV4-3 and TRBJ1-3, with 7 bases identical to TRBD1. The CDR3 spans 17 residues. With 1 base clipped from V and 4 bases from J, the junction kept 10 bases outside the gene matches. From germline, CDR1 is LGHNA and CDR2 YSLEER. In nucleotides, the CDR3 is TGCGCCAGCAGCCAAGTAATAGACAGGGAGGCGGGAAACACCATATATTTT. Amino acid sequence: CASSQVIDREAGNTIYF.